This T cell receptor (beta chain) was obtained from a study of radiotherapy plus CTLA-4 blockade in lung cancer. Measured with immunoSEQ multiplex PCR; TCRdb has only the in-frame clones, and not every one. The sample records 52,000 or so clones, 70% to 85% being singletons. The V end lost 0 bases, the J end lost 3 bases, and 9 bases lay between the germline ends. This CDR3 comprises 14 residues. Germline-derived CDR1 and CDR2 are SGHRS and YFSETQ. This receptor was taken from a human donor with non-small cell lung cancer whose response to radiotherapy plus ipilimumab could not be evaluated. V usage is TRBV5-1 and J usage is TRBJ1-1; maybe TRBD1 (6 bases). Material: peripheral blood, obtained from a patient treated with radiotherapy plus ipilimumab. CDR3 nucleotide sequence: TGCGCCAGCAGCTTGGTAGGGGGTGACACTGAAGCTTTCTTT. This sequence encodes CASSLVGGDTEAFF.